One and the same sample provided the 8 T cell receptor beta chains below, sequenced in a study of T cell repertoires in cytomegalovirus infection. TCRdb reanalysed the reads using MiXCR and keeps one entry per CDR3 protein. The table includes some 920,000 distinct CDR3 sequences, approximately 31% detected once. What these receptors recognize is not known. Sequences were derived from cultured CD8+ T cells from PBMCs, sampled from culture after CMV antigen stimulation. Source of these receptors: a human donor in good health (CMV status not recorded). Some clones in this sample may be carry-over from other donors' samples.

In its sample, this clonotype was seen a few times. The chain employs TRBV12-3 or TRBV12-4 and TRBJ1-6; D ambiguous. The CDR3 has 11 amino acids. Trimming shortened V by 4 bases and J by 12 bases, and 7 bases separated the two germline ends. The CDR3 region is CASSSKQPLHF. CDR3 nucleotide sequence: TGTGCCAGCAGTTCTAAGCAACCCCTCCACTTT.

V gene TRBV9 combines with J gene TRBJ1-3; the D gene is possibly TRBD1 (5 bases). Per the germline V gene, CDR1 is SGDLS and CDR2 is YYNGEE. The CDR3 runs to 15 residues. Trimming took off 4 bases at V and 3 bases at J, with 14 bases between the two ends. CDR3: CASSLAGTLGNTIYF. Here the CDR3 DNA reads TGTGCCAGCAGCCTGGCCGGGACGCTTGGAAACACCATATATTTT.

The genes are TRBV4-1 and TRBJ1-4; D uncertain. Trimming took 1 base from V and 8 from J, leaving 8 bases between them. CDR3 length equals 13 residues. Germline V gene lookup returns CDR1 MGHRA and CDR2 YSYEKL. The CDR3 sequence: CASSQVGGEKLFF. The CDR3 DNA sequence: TGCGCCAGCAGCCAAGTAGGTGGCGAAAAACTGTTTTTT.

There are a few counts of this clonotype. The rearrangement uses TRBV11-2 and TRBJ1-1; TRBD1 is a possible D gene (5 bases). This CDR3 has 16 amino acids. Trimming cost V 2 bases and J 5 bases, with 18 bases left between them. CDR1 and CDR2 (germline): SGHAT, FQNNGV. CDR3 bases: TGTGCCAGCAGCTTATGGTATAGATCGGGGGTAACTGAAGCTTTCTTT. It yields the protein CASSLWYRSGVTEAFF.

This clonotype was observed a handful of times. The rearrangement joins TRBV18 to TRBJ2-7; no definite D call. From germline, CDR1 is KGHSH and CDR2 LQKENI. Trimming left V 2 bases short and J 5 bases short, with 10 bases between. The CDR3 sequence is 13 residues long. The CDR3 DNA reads TGTGCCAGCTCACCATCGGGTCCGAACGAGCAGTACGTC. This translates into CASSPSGPNEQYV.

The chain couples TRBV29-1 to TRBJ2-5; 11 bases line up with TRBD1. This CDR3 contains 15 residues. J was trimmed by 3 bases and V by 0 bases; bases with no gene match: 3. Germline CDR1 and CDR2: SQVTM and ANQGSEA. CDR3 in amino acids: CSVEDRDRGEETQYF. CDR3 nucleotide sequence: TGCAGCGTTGAAGATAGGGACAGGGGGGAAGAGACCCAGTACTTC. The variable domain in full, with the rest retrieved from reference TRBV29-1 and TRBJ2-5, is SAVISQKPSRDICQRGTSLTIQCQVDSQVTMMFWYRQQPGQSLTLIATANQGSEATYESGFVIDKFPISRPNLTFSTLTVSNMSPEDSSIYLCSVEDRDRGEETQYFGPGTRLLVL.

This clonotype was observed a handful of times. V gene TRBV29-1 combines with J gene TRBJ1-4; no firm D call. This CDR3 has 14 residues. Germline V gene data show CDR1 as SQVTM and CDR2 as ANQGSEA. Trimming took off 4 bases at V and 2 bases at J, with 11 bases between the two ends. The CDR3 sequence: CSVVLPGTNEKLFF. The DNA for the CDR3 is TGCAGCGTTGTTTTACCGGGTACTAATGAAAAACTGTTTTTT.

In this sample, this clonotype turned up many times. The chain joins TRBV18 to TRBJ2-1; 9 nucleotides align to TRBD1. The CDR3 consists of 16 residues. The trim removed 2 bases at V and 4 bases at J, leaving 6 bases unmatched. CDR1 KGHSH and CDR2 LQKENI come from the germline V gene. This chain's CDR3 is CASSPVPGQGYNEQFF. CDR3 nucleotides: TGTGCCAGCTCACCAGTTCCCGGACAGGGGTACAATGAGCAGTTCTTC.